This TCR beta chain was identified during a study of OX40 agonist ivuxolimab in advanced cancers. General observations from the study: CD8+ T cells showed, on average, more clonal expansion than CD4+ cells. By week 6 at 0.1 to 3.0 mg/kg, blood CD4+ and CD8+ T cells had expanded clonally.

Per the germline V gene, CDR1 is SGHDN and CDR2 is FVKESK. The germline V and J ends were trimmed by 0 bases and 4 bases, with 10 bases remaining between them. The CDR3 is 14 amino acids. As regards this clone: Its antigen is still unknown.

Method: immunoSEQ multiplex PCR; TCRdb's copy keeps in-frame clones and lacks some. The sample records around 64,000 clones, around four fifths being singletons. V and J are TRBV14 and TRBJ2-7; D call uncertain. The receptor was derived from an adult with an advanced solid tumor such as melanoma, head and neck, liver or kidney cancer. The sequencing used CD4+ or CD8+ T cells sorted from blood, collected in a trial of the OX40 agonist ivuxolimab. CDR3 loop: CASSQEGLGYEQYF. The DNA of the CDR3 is TGTGCCAGCAGCCAAGAGGGCCTGGGGTACGAGCAGTACTTC.